Below are 32 T cell receptor beta chains sequenced from a single sample in a study of shared clonotypes between healthy human individuals. Sequenced by immunoSEQ multiplex PCR; TCRdb stores in-frame clones only, minus some. This table holds roughly 2.2 million clones, just over 90% found once. What was sequenced was naive CD4+ T cells from PBMCs. Subset defined: CD45RA+ positively selected. These receptor sequences come from a man aged 18 to 30 in good health. Some clones in this sample may be carry-over from other donors' samples.

V is TRBV5-1 and J is TRBJ2-1; the D is unclear. This CDR3 has 15 amino acids. V was clipped by 1 base and J by 2 bases, with 10 bases between them. Germline V lookup: CDR1 SGHRS, CDR2 YFSETQ. As DNA, the CDR3 is TGCGCCAGCAGCTTGTCGGTCCGTGCCTACAATGAGCAGTTCTTC. It translates to CASSLSVRAYNEQFF. The entire variable domain, with the rest obtained from reference TRBV5-1 and TRBJ2-1, is as follows: KAGVTQTPRYLIKTRGQQVTLSCSPISGHRSVSWYQQTPGQGLQFLFEYFSETQRNKGNFPGRFSGRQFSNSRSEMNVSTLELGDSALYLCASSLSVRAYNEQFFGPGTRLTVL.

As regards this clone: Compared with germline, one end of the junction differs, possibly owing to a read error. The chain is built from TRBV7-2 and TRBJ2-3; D unclear. This CDR3 is built from 12 residues. Per the germline V gene, CDR1 is SGHTA and CDR2 is FQGNSA. CDR3: CASSWSRDTQYF. In DNA form, the CDR3 reads TGTGCCAGCAGCTGGAGCAGAGATACGCAGTATTTT.

The rearrangement links TRBV7-2 to TRBJ1-2; TRBD1 might be the D (5 bases). This CDR3 is 16 amino acids long. The V and J ends lost 4 bases and 6 bases respectively, with 21 bases between them. Germline V gene data show CDR1 as SGHTA and CDR2 as FQGNSA. CDR3: CASSSLRGGRRDGYTF. The CDR3 nucleotides are TGTGCCAGCAGCTCCCTTCGGGGGGGAAGGCGTGATGGCTACACCTTC.

The V call is TRBV7-3, the J call TRBJ2-7; D perhaps matches TRBD1 (7 bases). The CDR3 has 14 residues. Trimming took 5 bases from V and 0 from J, leaving 11 bases between them. The germline V gene encodes CDR1 SGHTA and CDR2 FQGTGA. CDR3 region: CASSPGDSSYEQYF. The CDR3 bases are TGTGCCAGCAGCCCGGGGGACAGCTCCTACGAGCAGTACTTC.

This clone was seen once. The chain uses TRBV28 and TRBJ1-3, with D hard to call. V shed 5 bases and J shed 0 bases, with 11 bases lying between them. The germline CDR1 and CDR2 sequences are MDHEN and SYDVKM. The CDR3 is 15 amino acids. As DNA, the CDR3 is TGTGCCAGCAGTCGACCCGGGAACTCTGGAAACACCATATATTTT. Its protein product is CASSRPGNSGNTIYF.

The chain is built from TRBV28 and TRBJ2-1, with 12 bases matching TRBD2. V dropped 6 bases and J dropped 9; count of bases not matched to a gene: 6. The CDR3 spans 14 residues. Germline V gene lookup returns CDR1 MDHEN and CDR2 SYDVKM. CDR3 in DNA: TGTGCCAGCAGGTCGACTAGCGGGAGCCTTGAGCAGTTCTTC. Translated, it gives CASRSTSGSLEQFF.

CDR3 sequence: CASSLAGTQQETQYF. DNA for the CDR3: TGTGCCAGCAGCTTAGCTGGGACACAGCAAGAGACCCAGTACTTC. The J gene is TRBJ2-5, the V gene TRBV7-2, with a possible D match to TRBD1 (6 bases). V gave up 0 bases and J gave up 2 bases, with 10 bases separating them. Looked up from germline, CDR1 is SGHTA and CDR2 is FQGNSA. This CDR3 region has 15 residues.

This chain uses TRBV4-3 with TRBJ2-1, with D perhaps TRBD2 (6 bases). The CDR3 spans 15 residues. V was trimmed by 0 bases and J by 5 bases, leaving 11 bases between them. Germline V gene sequence: CDR1 LGHNA, CDR2 YSLEER. This CDR3 reads CASSQDLAGHNEQFF. The DNA of the CDR3 is TGCGCCAGCAGCCAAGATCTCGCGGGACACAATGAGCAGTTCTTC.

The rearrangement uses TRBV18 and TRBJ2-3; 10 nucleotides align to TRBD1. Germline CDR1 KGHSH, CDR2 LQKENI. The CDR3 runs 14 residues. V gave up 3 bases and J gave up 5 bases; unmatched junction bases: 2. The CDR3 DNA is TGTGCCAGCTCACCCGGACAGGGGGAAGATACGCAGTATTTT. Protein sequence: CASSPGQGEDTQYF.

The rearrangement joins TRBV7-3 to TRBJ1-1; D not resolved. CDR1 SGHTA and CDR2 FQGTGA come from the germline V gene. With 5 bases removed from V and 1 base from J, the gap between germline ends came to 11 bases. The CDR3 loop spans 14 amino acids. The CDR3 nucleotides are TGTGCCAGCAGCCCTAATGGGCAGAACACTGAAGCTTTCTTT. It encodes CASSPNGQNTEAFF.

Points on this clone: Other DNA sequences within the sample encode an identical CDR3. This chain uses TRBV5-1 with TRBJ1-1; D gene unclear. Trimming took off 4 bases at V and 0 bases at J, with 7 bases between the two ends. CDR3 length: 13 amino acids. CDR1 SGHRS and CDR2 YFSETQ come from the germline V gene. In nucleotides, the CDR3 is TGCGCCAGCAGCATAACAGTGAACACTGAAGCTTTCTTT. Encoded protein: CASSITVNTEAFF.

V is TRBV27 and J is TRBJ2-2; D is unclear. CDR1 and CDR2 (germline): MNHEY, SMNVEV (reference sequence). V lost 6 bases, J lost 1 base, and 6 bases lay in between. This CDR3 region has 13 residues. For the CDR3, the DNA is TGTGCCAGCAGCGACCTGAACACCGGGGAGCTGTTTTTT. Residues: CASSDLNTGELFF.

CDR3 nucleotide sequence: TGTGCCAGCAGCTTGGGGACAGGGAGAGAGACCCAGTACTTC. This codes for CASSLGTGRETQYF. The chain joins TRBV11-1 to TRBJ2-5; 9 nucleotides agree with TRBD1. This CDR3 has 14 amino acids. Unmatched junction bases numbered 3, after V lost 3 bases and J lost 4 bases. In germline, CDR1 is SGHAT, CDR2 FQDESV (reference sequence).

This chain joins TRBV5-4 and TRBJ2-1; D call uncertain. Trimming left V 5 bases short and J 8 bases short, with 8 bases between. There are 11 residues in the CDR3. Germline assignment: CDR1 SGHNT and CDR2 YYREEE (reference sequence). The CDR3 coding sequence is TGTGCCAGCAGTACAAACCATGAGCAGTTCTTC. Its translation: CASSTNHEQFF.

This rearrangement joins TRBV18 to TRBJ2-7, with 12 bases matching TRBD2. Per the germline V gene, CDR1 is KGHSH and CDR2 is LQKENI. This CDR3 comprises 16 residues. V lost 2 bases to trimming and J lost 1 base; unmatched junction nucleotides: 3. The CDR3 nucleotides are TGTGCCAGCTCACCAGGACTAGCGGGACAATCCTACGAGCAGTACTTC. This gives the protein CASSPGLAGQSYEQYF.

This chain connects TRBV19 to TRBJ2-4; perhaps TRBD1 as D (7 bases). Germline V gene sequence: CDR1 LNHDA, CDR2 SQIVND (reference sequence). The CDR3 totals 14 residues. The V and J ends lost 9 bases and 6 bases respectively, with 18 bases between them. The CDR3 here is CASRQDRRGNIQYF. CDR3 nucleotide sequence: TGTGCCAGCCGACAGGACAGGCGGGGAAACATTCAGTACTTC.

This clone was detected a few times. The chain combines TRBV9 with TRBJ2-7; 8 nucleotides align to TRBD1. The CDR3 consists of 15 residues. Germline V gene lookup returns CDR1 SGDLS and CDR2 YYNGEE. The ends lost 0 bases at V and 3 bases at J; junction bases unmatched: 5. As DNA, the CDR3 is TGTGCCAGCAGCGTAGGCGGGACAGGAGACTACGAGCAGTACTTC. Translation gives CASSVGGTGDYEQYF.

The chain is built from TRBV7-9 and TRBJ2-7; maybe TRBD1 (5 bases). CDR1 is SEHNR and CDR2 is FQNEAQ in the germline V gene (reference sequence). CDR3 size: 14 residues. V was shortened by 1 base and J by 3 bases, with 10 bases between the two germline ends. CDR3 bases: TGTGCCAGCAGCTTAGTCGGCAGGGACTACGAGCAGTACTTC. Translation gives CASSLVGRDYEQYF.

The rearrangement links TRBV4-1 to TRBJ2-7; TRBD1 matches 9 bases. Germline V gives CDR1 MGHRA, CDR2 YSYEKL. This CDR3 spans 13 amino acids. J gave up 3 bases and V 3 bases, and 0 bases lay outside the gene matches. CDR3 loop: CASSQTGGYEQYF. The DNA of the CDR3 is TGCGCCAGCAGCCAGACAGGGGGCTACGAGCAGTACTTC.

The chain couples TRBV7-2 to TRBJ2-7, with D unresolved. The CDR3 covers 13 residues. V was shortened by 5 bases and J by 3 bases, with 11 bases between the two germline ends. CDR1 is SGHTA and CDR2 is FQGNSA in the germline V gene. The CDR3, as DNA: TGTGCCAGCAGCATCACGGGCCTCTACGAGCAGTACTTC. The encoded protein is CASSITGLYEQYF.

This chain connects TRBV27 to TRBJ2-5, with 7 bases identical to TRBD1. Germline V lookup: CDR1 MNHEY, CDR2 SMNVEV (reference sequence). The J segment lost 5 bases and the V segment lost 5 bases, leaving 5 bases of the junction unmatched. There are 13 residues in the CDR3. CDR3 sequence: CASSRQGPETQYF. CDR3 DNA sequence: TGTGCCAGCAGTCGACAGGGCCCCGAGACCCAGTACTTC.

The chain recombines TRBV11-2 with TRBJ2-7; 8 bases fit TRBD2. The germline gives CDR1 SGHAT, CDR2 FQNNGV. After removal of 1 base from V and 4 bases from J, the junction contained 3 bases not matched to a gene. The CDR3 loop spans 14 amino acids. The CDR3 nucleotides read TGTGCCAGCAGCTTAGTCGGGAGGGGGTACGAGCAGTACTTC. This translates into CASSLVGRGYEQYF.

The V call is TRBV5-1, the J call TRBJ2-7, with 14 bases matching TRBD2. The length of the CDR3 is 14 residues. Germline V CDR1 and CDR2: SGHRS, YFSETQ. J was trimmed by 5 bases and V by 5 bases; bases with no gene match: 3. The CDR3 bases are TGCGCCAGCAGACCGGGACTAGCGGGAGACGAGCAGTACTTC. This gives the protein CASRPGLAGDEQYF.

This chain connects TRBV7-8 to TRBJ1-1; D call uncertain. The germline V gene encodes CDR1 SGHVS and CDR2 FQNEAQ. V was trimmed by 5 bases and J by 3 bases, leaving 16 bases between them. The CDR3 consists of 15 residues. The DNA of the CDR3 is TGTGCCAGCAGCCTTCTCGGGTCGGCGGACACTGAAGCTTTCTTT. Its translation: CASSLLGSADTEAFF. The full variable domain, in which reference TRBV7-8 and TRBJ1-1 provide the parts outside the CDR3, is GAGVSQSPRYKVAKRGQDVALRCDPISGHVSLFWYQQALGQGPEFLTYFQNEAQLDKSGLPSDRFFAERPEGSVSTLKIQRTQQEDSAVYLCASSLLGSADTEAFFGQGTRLTVV.

For the CDR3, the DNA is TGTGCCACCCGACTCGGCACGGTGTCGGACGAGCAGTACTTC. It yields the protein CATRLGTVSDEQYF. The chain joins TRBV6-1 to TRBJ2-7; no definite D call. This CDR3 has 14 residues. Germline V gives CDR1 MNHNS, CDR2 SASEGT. V was pared by 10 bases and J by 5 bases, with 21 bases between.

On this clone: The sample carries other DNA sequences with the same CDR3. V usage is TRBV5-1 and J usage is TRBJ1-5, with D unresolved. The CDR3 runs to 14 residues. In germline, CDR1 is SGHRS, CDR2 YFSETQ. Trimming took off 3 bases at V and 3 bases at J, with 10 bases between the two ends. The CDR3 coding sequence is TGCGCCAGCAGCTCCACCGGATCCAATCAGCCCCAGCATTTT. Residues: CASSSTGSNQPQHF.

This chain uses TRBV4-3 with TRBJ2-1, with 14 bases that match TRBD2. The CDR3 consists of 17 residues. V gave up 4 bases and J gave up 0 bases; unmatched junction bases: 2. Looked up from germline, CDR1 is LGHNA and CDR2 is YSLEER. The CDR3, as DNA: TGCGCCAGCAGCCCAGGGACTAGCGGGAGCTCCTACAATGAGCAGTTCTTC. Residues: CASSPGTSGSSYNEQFF.

V is TRBV7-3 and J is TRBJ2-6, with 8 positions matching TRBD1. J lost 2 bases, V lost 0 bases, and 3 bases had no gene match. Looked up from germline, CDR1 is SGHTA and CDR2 is FQGTGA. This CDR3 is 17 amino acids long. CDR3 in amino acids: CASSLTQGAAGANVLTF. In nucleotides, the CDR3 is TGTGCCAGCAGCTTAACCCAGGGGGCGGCTGGGGCCAACGTCCTGACTTTC.

For this clone: At the DNA level, this CDR3 is encoded by other sequences in the same sample as well. The rearrangement uses TRBV19 and TRBJ2-3, with D maybe TRBD1 (6 bases). Trimming shortened V by 4 bases and J by 2 bases, and 10 bases separated the two germline ends. The CDR3 has 14 residues. Germline V lookup: CDR1 LNHDA, CDR2 SQIVND (reference sequence). The CDR3 DNA reads TGTGCCAGTAGTAGACAGGTTCCCACAGATACGCAGTATTTT. Translation: CASSRQVPTDTQYF.

This clone was observed a single time. The gene calls are TRBV7-9 and TRBJ2-3; TRBD1 aligns across 7 bases. The germline CDR1 and CDR2 sequences are SEHNR and FQNEAQ (reference sequence). This CDR3 contains 15 residues. V shed 3 bases, J shed 3 bases, and the junction held 6 bases outside the gene matches. CDR3 protein: CASSFEGGWTDTQYF. The CDR3 DNA is TGTGCCAGCAGCTTCGAAGGGGGCTGGACAGATACGCAGTATTTT.

CDR3 amino acids: CASQNPSGRGNEQFF. CDR3 nucleotide sequence: TGCGCCAGCCAAAACCCTAGCGGGAGAGGGAATGAGCAGTTCTTC. J is TRBJ2-1 and V is TRBV5-1; 10 bases match TRBD2. V was clipped by 7 bases and J by 7 bases; unmatched bases: 11. CDR3 length equals 15 residues. Per germline, CDR1 SGHRS and CDR2 YFSETQ.

This chain uses TRBV11-1 with TRBJ2-3; no clear D. CDR3 length: 12 amino acids. V gave up 3 bases and J gave up 4 bases, with 5 bases separating them. Germline V gene lookup returns CDR1 SGHAT and CDR2 FQDESV (reference sequence). Written as DNA, the CDR3 is TGTGCCAGCAGCTTTCAGGCAGATACGCAGTATTTT. Protein: CASSFQADTQYF.